This T cell receptor beta chain was obtained from a study of blood T cell repertoires in COVID-19. The CDR3 totals 16 residues. Germline V gives CDR1 SGHDN, CDR2 FVKESK. Trimming took off 0 bases at V and 7 bases at J, with 15 bases between the two ends. Sequenced by immunoSEQ multiplex PCR; TCRdb stores in-frame clones only, minus some. The sample comprises 40,000 or so clones, about 85% of which are singletons, and about 1.5% rests with the top ten. The V and J genes are TRBV14 and TRBJ1-4, with a tentative D call TRBD1 (6 bases). The TCR sequence derives from a man between 60 and 75 years old with COVID-19, enrolled during active disease. Sequencing was done on a sample of peripheral blood. The CDR3 coding sequence is TGTGCCAGCAGCCAAGATAGTCTGGCAGGGGCTGAAAAACTGTTTTTT. Its protein product is CASSQDSLAGAEKLFF.